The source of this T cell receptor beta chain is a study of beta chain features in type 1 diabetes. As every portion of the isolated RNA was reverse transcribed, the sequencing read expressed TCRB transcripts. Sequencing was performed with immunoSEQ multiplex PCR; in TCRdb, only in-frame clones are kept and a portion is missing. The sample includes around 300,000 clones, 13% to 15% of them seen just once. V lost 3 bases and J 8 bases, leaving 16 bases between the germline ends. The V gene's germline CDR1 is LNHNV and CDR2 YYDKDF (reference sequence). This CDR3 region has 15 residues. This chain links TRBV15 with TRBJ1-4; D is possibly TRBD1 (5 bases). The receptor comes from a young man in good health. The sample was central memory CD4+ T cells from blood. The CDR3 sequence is CATSRDIGAREKLFF. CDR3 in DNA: TGTGCCACCAGCAGGGACATTGGGGCGCGGGAAAAACTGTTTTTT.